The 22 T cell receptor beta chains given below trace back to one sample, sequenced in a study of beta chain features in type 1 diabetes (dated by TCRdb to 2017 to 2018). Libraries were made using the immunoSEQ multiplex PCR assay. All of the isolated RNA was reverse transcribed with the High Capacity cDNA Reverse Transcription Kit, so expressed TCRB transcripts were sequenced. TCRdb mirrors the immuneACCESS table, restricted to in-frame sequences. Some clones are absent from its copies; in checked studies, under half trace to an unresolved V gene, and the reason for the others is unknown. The sample contains approximately 140,000 clones, around 10% of them found a single time. 0.7% to 0.85% of the sample rests with the top ten. Findings and caveats that apply to the study as a whole: A moderate but significant shortening of TCRB CDR3 length was observed in type 1 diabetes patients in all four CD4+ subsets.

No antigen has been identified for these receptors. The sample taken for sequencing was central memory CD4+ T cells from blood. These TCRs come from a young man with type 1 diabetes.

This clone was observed a handful of times. The chain combines TRBV2 with TRBJ2-2; a possible D gene is TRBD1 (5 bases). This CDR3 comprises 16 residues. Looked up from germline, CDR1 is SNHLY and CDR2 is FYNNEI. V lost 3 bases, J lost 5 bases, and 16 bases lay in between. CDR3 protein: CASSDGGAIGTGELFF. DNA of the CDR3: TGTGCCAGCAGTGACGGTGGGGCGATAGGGACCGGGGAGCTGTTTTTT.

This chain connects TRBV7-3 to TRBJ2-5, with a weak D call TRBD2 (6 bases). The CDR3 loop spans 14 amino acids. V was trimmed by 2 bases and J by 1 base, leaving 8 bases between them. Germline V gene data show CDR1 as SGHTA and CDR2 as FQGTGA. CDR3 residues: CASSLAGSQETQYF. The CDR3 DNA follows: TGTGCCAGCAGCTTAGCGGGGTCCCAAGAGACCCAGTACTTC.

In this sample, this clone turned up many times. DNA of the CDR3: TGTGCCAGCAGTCTTTGGGCCCCTGGCCCCTACAATGAGCAGTTCTTC. This sequence encodes CASSLWAPGPYNEQFF. The rearrangement uses TRBV27 and TRBJ2-1, with no clear D. The V gene lost 5 bases and the J gene lost 2 bases, with 16 bases spanning the gap. Germline assignment: CDR1 MNHEY and CDR2 SMNVEV (reference sequence). The CDR3 is 16 residues long.

This clone has just a few counts. The chain is built from TRBV7-8 and TRBJ1-1; possible D gene TRBD1, 5 bases. In germline, CDR1 is SGHVS, CDR2 FQNEAQ. The CDR3 runs 14 residues. Between the trimmed V and J ends, which lost 5 bases and 3 bases, there was a span of 13 bases. The chain's CDR3 is CASSHRGRDTEAFF. CDR3 nucleotide sequence: TGTGCCAGCAGCCATAGGGGCAGGGACACTGAAGCTTTCTTT.

V gene TRBV11-2 combines with J gene TRBJ2-3; D unresolved. From germline, CDR1 is SGHAT and CDR2 FQNNGV. The CDR3 runs to 14 residues. Trimming cost V 2 bases and J 2 bases, with 8 bases left between them. In nucleotides, the CDR3 is TGTGCCAGCAGCTTAAATACCTACACAGATACGCAGTATTTT. Translating it yields CASSLNTYTDTQYF. The complete variable domain, with remaining parts taken from reference TRBV11-2 and TRBJ2-3, reads EAGVAQSPRYKIIEKRQSVAFWCNPISGHATLYWYQQILGQGPKLLIQFQNNGVVDDSQLPKDRFSAERLKGVDSTLKIQPAKLEDSAVYLCASSLNTYTDTQYFGPGTRLTVL.

This rearrangement joins TRBV5-1 to TRBJ2-7; TRBD1 matches 12 bases. Losses at the gene ends were 3 bases for V and 6 bases for J; bases not matched to a gene: 7. Germline V gene data show CDR1 as SGHRS and CDR2 as YFSETQ. There are 15 residues in the CDR3. The CDR3 protein is CASSSPGQGAIEQYF. The CDR3 coding sequence is TGCGCCAGCAGCTCGCCGGGACAGGGGGCAATCGAGCAGTACTTC.

The genes are TRBV2 and TRBJ2-7; TRBD1 might be the D (6 bases). The V end lost 6 bases, the J end lost 2 bases, and 14 bases lay between the germline ends. Per the germline V gene, CDR1 is SNHLY and CDR2 is FYNNEI. The CDR3 loop spans 14 amino acids. CDR3 residues: CASRGDKGPYEQYF. CDR3 nucleotide sequence: TGTGCCAGCAGGGGGGACAAAGGGCCCTACGAGCAGTACTTC. Full variable domain (remainder filled in from reference TRBV2 and TRBJ2-7): EPEVTQTPSHQVTQMGQEVILRCVPISNHLYFYWYRQILGQKVEFLVSFYNNEISEKSEIFDDQFSVERPDGSNFTLKIRSTKLEDSAMYFCASRGDKGPYEQYFGPGTRLTVT.

This chain's CDR3 is CASSAGGGTDTQYF. The CDR3 bases are TGTGCCAGCAGCGCCGGGGGAGGCACAGATACGCAGTATTTT. The rearrangement links TRBV5-4 to TRBJ2-3; possible D gene TRBD2, 6 bases. There are 14 residues in the CDR3. V gave up 4 bases and J gave up 1 base, with 10 bases separating them. Germline lookup yields CDR1 SGHNT and CDR2 YYREEE (reference sequence). Drawing the rest from reference TRBV5-4 and TRBJ2-3, the complete variable domain is ETGVTQSPTHLIKTRGQQVTLRCSSQSGHNTVSWYQQALGQGPQFIFQYYREEENGRGNFPPRFSGLQFPNYSSELNVNALELDDSALYLCASSAGGGTDTQYFGPGTRLTVL.

V gene TRBV2 combines with J gene TRBJ1-5; TRBD1 agrees at 7 bases. V dropped 6 bases and J dropped 7; count of bases not matched to a gene: 12. Germline CDR1 is SNHLY and CDR2 is FYNNEI. This CDR3 has 15 residues. CDR3 in DNA: TGTGCCAGCAGACCTGGGACAGACCAACGGCAGCCCCAGCATTTT. Encoded protein: CASRPGTDQRQPQHF. The full variable domain, in which reference TRBV2 and TRBJ1-5 provide the parts outside the CDR3, is EPEVTQTPSHQVTQMGQEVILRCVPISNHLYFYWYRQILGQKVEFLVSFYNNEISEKSEIFDDQFSVERPDGSNFTLKIRSTKLEDSAMYFCASRPGTDQRQPQHFGDGTRLSIL.

This clone has a count of ten or more. CDR3 loop: CASSLFGASYEQYF. The CDR3 DNA follows: TGTGCCAGCAGCTTATTTGGGGCTTCCTACGAGCAGTACTTC. The rearrangement links TRBV11-1 to TRBJ2-7; maybe TRBD1 (5 bases). The CDR3 extends over 14 amino acids. Per the germline V gene, CDR1 is SGHAT and CDR2 is FQDESV (reference sequence). Trimming cost V 2 bases and J 1 base, with 9 bases left between them.

This clone was found many times. This chain links TRBV7-9 with TRBJ2-5; D perhaps matches TRBD1 (5 bases). This CDR3 has 15 residues. V was cut by 0 bases and J by 1 base, with 9 bases left in between. Germline values: CDR1 SEHNR, CDR2 FQNEAQ (reference sequence). The CDR3 here is CASSLALDSQETQYF. The DNA of the CDR3 is TGTGCCAGCAGCTTAGCCCTCGACAGCCAAGAGACCCAGTACTTC.

Concerning this clone itself: The junction departs from the called germline gene at one end, perhaps through a read error. This chain joins TRBV4-1 and TRBJ2-7; a possible D gene is TRBD1 (5 bases). Germline-derived CDR1 and CDR2 are MGHRA and YSYEKL. The CDR3 extends over 14 amino acids. CDR3 sequence reads: CASSQEFGQGKQYF. The CDR3 DNA sequence: TGTGCCAGCAGCCAAGAATTCGGCCAGGGTAAGCAGTACTTC.

The chain uses TRBV5-1 and TRBJ2-3, with 8 bases identical to TRBD2. CDR1 is SGHRS and CDR2 is YFSETQ in the germline V gene. Trimming cost V 8 bases and J 5 bases; bases outside gene matches: 1. There are 11 residues in the CDR3. CDR3: CASRGGDTQYF. The CDR3 DNA reads as TGCGCCAGTCGGGGGGGAGATACGCAGTATTTT.

The chain uses TRBV9 and TRBJ2-3, with a tentative D call TRBD2 (7 bases). The V and J ends lost 5 bases and 0 bases respectively, with 10 bases between them. This CDR3 has 14 amino acids. Germline CDR1 reads SGDLS; CDR2 reads YYNGEE. This CDR3 reads CASRGGPSTDTQYF. CDR3 DNA: TGTGCCAGCAGGGGGGGGCCCAGCACAGATACGCAGTATTTT.

This clone was seen a handful of times. The chain has TRBV7-9 and TRBJ2-2, with D perhaps TRBD2 (5 bases). CDR1 is SEHNR, CDR2 FQNEAQ, per germline (reference sequence). The CDR3 extends over 14 amino acids. V gave up 11 bases and J gave up 3 bases, with 16 bases separating them. The CDR3 nucleotides read TGTGCCGGCTCCCGGTACGGGGACACCGGGGAGCTGTTTTTT. This translates into CAGSRYGDTGELFF.

This rearrangement joins TRBV9 to TRBJ2-5; D might be TRBD1 (5 bases). The CDR3 consists of 14 residues. Looked up from germline, CDR1 is SGDLS and CDR2 is YYNGEE. Between the trimmed V and J ends, which lost 2 bases and 0 bases, there was a span of 8 bases. The CDR3 is CASSVQGNQETQYF. As DNA, the CDR3 is TGTGCCAGCAGCGTCCAGGGAAACCAAGAGACCCAGTACTTC.

This clone was seen a handful of times. The CDR3 nucleotides read TGCGCCAGCAGCGCCTTAGCGGGGGCTGCCAGGGAGACCCAGTACTTC. Protein sequence: CASSALAGAARETQYF. This chain joins TRBV5-1 and TRBJ2-5; 9 bases line up with TRBD2. The CDR3 is made up of 16 amino acids. V gave up 4 bases and J gave up 5 bases; unmatched junction bases: 12. Germline CDR1 reads SGHRS; CDR2 reads YFSETQ. Full variable domain (remainder filled in from reference TRBV5-1 and TRBJ2-5): KAGVTQTPRYLIKTRGQQVTLSCSPISGHRSVSWYQQTPGQGLQFLFEYFSETQRNKGNFPGRFSGRQFSNSRSEMNVSTLELGDSALYLCASSALAGAARETQYFGPGTRLLVL.

The chain has TRBV29-1 and TRBJ1-3; no firm D call. Germline V gene sequence: CDR1 SQVTM, CDR2 ANQGSEA. This CDR3 contains 13 residues. V was pared by 6 bases and J by 0 bases, with 9 bases between. The CDR3 loop reads CSVTTLSGNTIYF. Here the CDR3 DNA reads TGCAGCGTAACGACACTCTCTGGAAACACCATATATTTT.

A remark on this clone: One junction end disagrees with the germline gene, perhaps due to a read error. This chain connects TRBV7-9 to TRBJ1-5, with D possibly TRBD1 on 5 matching bases. Germline values: CDR1 SEHNR, CDR2 FQNEAQ (reference sequence). This CDR3 spans 11 amino acids. CDR3 sequence reads: CASSFHRYSYF. The CDR3 DNA reads TGTGCCAGCAGCTTTCACAGGTATTCCTATTTT.

This clone has only a few counts. The chain combines TRBV11-2 with TRBJ1-2; unclear D gene. Trimming left V 5 bases short and J 8 bases short, with 12 bases between. The CDR3 loop spans 12 amino acids. Germline lookup yields CDR1 SGHAT and CDR2 FQNNGV. This chain's CDR3 is CASSLVAGGYTF. The CDR3 nucleotides are TGTGCCAGCAGCCTAGTTGCGGGCGGCTACACCTTC.

In nucleotides, the CDR3 is TGTGCCAGCAGCGTATCTTTGACCGGGACAGGGGGCAGGGATACGCAGTATTTT. Translating it yields CASSVSLTGTGGRDTQYF. The rearrangement joins TRBV9 to TRBJ2-3, with 12 bases aligning to TRBD1. The CDR3 length is 18 residues. The V segment lost 1 base and the J segment 6 bases; nucleotides outside the gene matches: 12. Germline V gene data show CDR1 as SGDLS and CDR2 as YYNGEE.

The chain links TRBV29-1 to TRBJ2-7; TRBD2 matches 7 bases. Germline CDR1 reads SQVTM; CDR2 reads ANQGSEA. The CDR3 totals 12 residues. Germline trimming cut 1 base from V and 5 bases from J; bases unmatched to any gene: 2. Here the CDR3 reads CSVEAAGNEQYF. The CDR3 bases are TGCAGCGTTGAAGCAGCGGGGAACGAGCAGTACTTC.